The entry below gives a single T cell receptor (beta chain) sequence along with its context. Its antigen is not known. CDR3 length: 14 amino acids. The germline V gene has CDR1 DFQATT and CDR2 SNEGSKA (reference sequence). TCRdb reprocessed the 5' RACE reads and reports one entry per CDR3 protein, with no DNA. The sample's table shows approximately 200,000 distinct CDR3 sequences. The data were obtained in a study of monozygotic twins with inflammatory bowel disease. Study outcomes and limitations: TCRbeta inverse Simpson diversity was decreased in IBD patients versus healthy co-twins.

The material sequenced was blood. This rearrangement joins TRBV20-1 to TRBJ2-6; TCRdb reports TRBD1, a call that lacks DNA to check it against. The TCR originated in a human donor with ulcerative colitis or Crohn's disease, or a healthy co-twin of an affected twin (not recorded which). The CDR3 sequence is CSARGGAPANVLTF.